The entry below gives a single TCR beta chain sequence along with its context. Per the study methods: From reference gene primer amplification, estimates of nucleated cell counts were derived. Method: immunoSEQ multiplex PCR; TCRdb's copy keeps in-frame clones and lacks some. The V and J calls and clone size were taken over from that table, and D and trimming were inferred from the DNA. The sample has over 70,000 clones, 70% to 90% seen once; the top ten hold 11%. The V gene lost 1 base and the J gene lost 3 bases, with 12 bases spanning the gap. Germline values: CDR1 LGHNA, CDR2 YNFKEQ. This CDR3 has 15 residues. The data stem from a study of blood T cell repertoires in COVID-19.

The chain is built from TRBV4-2 and TRBJ1-2, with D possibly TRBD1 on 6 matching bases. The sequenced sample was peripheral blood. The receptor was derived from a man in his 60s with COVID-19, enrolled during active disease. The CDR3 is CASSQGEGDYYGYTF. The CDR3, as DNA: TGTGCCAGCAGCCAAGGGGAGGGGGACTACTATGGCTACACCTTC.